The count of the clone carrying this T cell receptor beta chain is one. Its antigen is undetermined. The assay was immunoSEQ multiplex PCR, and TCRdb's table has in-frame clones only and misses some. The repertoire has about 94,000 clones, around 91% of them found once; the top ten carry over 0.8%. The data were taken from a study of OX40 agonist ivuxolimab in advanced cancers. Across the study: Patients undergoing dose escalation presented with hepatocellular carcinoma, melanoma, renal cell or head and neck cancer. The study, taken as a whole, reports: It was also the case that some nonresponders had low normalized T-cell clonal expansion. On average, CD8+ T cells had more expanded clones than CD4+. Partly responding patients at 0.1-3.0 mg/kg showed some of the smallest clonal expansion.

Germline CDR1 and CDR2: SGHTA and FQGNSA. Trimming took 5 bases from V and 8 from J; bases not matched to a gene: 17. The CDR3 extends over 16 amino acids. Material: CD4+ or CD8+ T cells sorted from blood, obtained in a trial of the OX40 agonist ivuxolimab. The source is an adult with an advanced solid tumor such as melanoma, head and neck, liver or kidney cancer. The chain uses TRBV7-2 and TRBJ1-2, with 7 bases that match TRBD1. The CDR3 region is CASSLPGRQGGKGYTF. The CDR3 bases are TGTGCCAGCAGCCTACCGGGGAGGCAGGGGGGGAAAGGCTACACCTTC.